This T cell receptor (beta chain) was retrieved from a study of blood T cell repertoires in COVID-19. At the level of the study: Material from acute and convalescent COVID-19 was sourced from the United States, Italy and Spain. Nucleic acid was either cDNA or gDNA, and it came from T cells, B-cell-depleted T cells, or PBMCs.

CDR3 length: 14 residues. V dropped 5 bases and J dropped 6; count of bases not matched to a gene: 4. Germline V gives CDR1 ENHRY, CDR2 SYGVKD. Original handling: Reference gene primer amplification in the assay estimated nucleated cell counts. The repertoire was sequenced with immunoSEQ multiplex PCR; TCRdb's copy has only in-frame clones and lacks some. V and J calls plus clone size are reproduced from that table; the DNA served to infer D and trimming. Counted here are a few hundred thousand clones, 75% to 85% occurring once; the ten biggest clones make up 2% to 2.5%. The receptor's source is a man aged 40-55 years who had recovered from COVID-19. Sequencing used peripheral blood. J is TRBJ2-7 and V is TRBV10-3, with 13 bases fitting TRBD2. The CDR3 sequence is CAISPGLAGSEQYF. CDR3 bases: TGTGCCATCAGTCCGGGACTAGCGGGATCCGAGCAGTACTTC.